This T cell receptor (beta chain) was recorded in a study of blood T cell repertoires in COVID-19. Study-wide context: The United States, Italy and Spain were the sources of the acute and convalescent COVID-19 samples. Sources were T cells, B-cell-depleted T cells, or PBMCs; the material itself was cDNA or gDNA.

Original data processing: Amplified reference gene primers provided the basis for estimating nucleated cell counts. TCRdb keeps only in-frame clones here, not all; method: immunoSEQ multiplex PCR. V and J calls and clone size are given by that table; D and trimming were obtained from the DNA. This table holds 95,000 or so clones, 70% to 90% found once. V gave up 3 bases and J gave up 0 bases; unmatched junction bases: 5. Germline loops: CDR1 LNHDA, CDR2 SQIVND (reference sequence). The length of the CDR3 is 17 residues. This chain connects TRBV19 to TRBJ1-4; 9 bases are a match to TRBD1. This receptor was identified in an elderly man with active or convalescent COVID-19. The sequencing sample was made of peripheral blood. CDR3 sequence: CASSMMGQGPTNEKLFF. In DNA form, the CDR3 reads TGTGCCAGTAGTATGATGGGACAGGGACCAACTAATGAAAAACTGTTTTTT.